The entry below gives a single T cell receptor (beta chain) sequence along with its context. Its antigen is unknown. The sample comes from a study of T cell responses to AZD1222 COVID-19 vaccine. Whole-study results and caveats: Receipt of two AZD1222 doses was followed by a rise in Spike-specific TCR breadth and depth. White British ancestry dominated among donors, who included more females, and clonal diversity was possibly underestimated. Seropositive AZD1222 recipients at baseline numbered only five to seven.

Germline CDR1 reads SNHLY; CDR2 reads FYNNEI. The CDR3 extends over 16 amino acids. The V end lost 2 bases, the J end lost 0 bases, and 13 bases lay between the germline ends. TCRdb's table, derived via immunoSEQ multiplex PCR, lists solely in-frame clones and lacks some. Of around 110,000 clones detected, approximately 83% appear once; the ten largest clones hold 3.9%. V and J are TRBV2 and TRBJ1-2; D gene ambiguous. The sample consisted of peripheral blood, taken on day 0 of MenACWY control vaccination. This clonotype originated in an adult in good health. The CDR3 DNA sequence: TGTGCCAGCAGTGAAAGTGGAGGGTTTGCTAACTATGGCTACACCTTC. Residues: CASSESGGFANYGYTF.